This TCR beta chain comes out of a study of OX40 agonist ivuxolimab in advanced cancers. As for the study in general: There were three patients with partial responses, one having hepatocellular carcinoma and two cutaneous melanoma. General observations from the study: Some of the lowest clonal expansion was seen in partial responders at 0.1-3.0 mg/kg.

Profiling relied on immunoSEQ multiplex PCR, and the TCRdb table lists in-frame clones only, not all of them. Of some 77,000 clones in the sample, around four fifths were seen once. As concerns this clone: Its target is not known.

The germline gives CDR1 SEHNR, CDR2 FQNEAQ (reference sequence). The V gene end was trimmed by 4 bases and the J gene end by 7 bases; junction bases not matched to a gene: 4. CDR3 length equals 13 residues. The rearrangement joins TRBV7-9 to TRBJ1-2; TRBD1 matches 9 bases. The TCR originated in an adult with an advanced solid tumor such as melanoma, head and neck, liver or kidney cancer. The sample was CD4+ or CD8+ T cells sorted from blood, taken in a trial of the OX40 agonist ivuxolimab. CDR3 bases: TGTGCCAGCAGCTCGGACAGGGGAACTGGCTACACCTTC. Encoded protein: CASSSDRGTGYTF. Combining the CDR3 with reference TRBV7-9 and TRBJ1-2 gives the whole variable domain DTGVSQNPRHKITKRGQNVTFRCDPISEHNRLYWYRQTLGQGPEFLTYFQNEAQLEKSRLLSDRFSAERPKGSFSTLEIQRTEQGDSAMYLCASSSDRGTGYTFGSGTRLTVV.